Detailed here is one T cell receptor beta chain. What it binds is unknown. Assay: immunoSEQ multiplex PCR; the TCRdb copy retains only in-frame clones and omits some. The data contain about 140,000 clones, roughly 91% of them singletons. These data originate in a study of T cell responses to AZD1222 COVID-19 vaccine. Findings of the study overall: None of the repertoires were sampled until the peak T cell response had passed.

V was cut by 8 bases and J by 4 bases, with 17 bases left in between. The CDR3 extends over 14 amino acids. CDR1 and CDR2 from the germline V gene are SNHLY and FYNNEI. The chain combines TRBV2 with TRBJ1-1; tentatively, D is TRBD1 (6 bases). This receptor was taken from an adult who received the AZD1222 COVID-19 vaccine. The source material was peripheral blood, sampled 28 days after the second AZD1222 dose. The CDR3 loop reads CASGRGLGFTEAFF. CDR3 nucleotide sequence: TGTGCCAGCGGTCGGGGGCTTGGGTTCACTGAAGCTTTCTTT. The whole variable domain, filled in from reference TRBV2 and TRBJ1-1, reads EPEVTQTPSHQVTQMGQEVILRCVPISNHLYFYWYRQILGQKVEFLVSFYNNEISEKSEIFDDQFSVERPDGSNFTLKIRSTKLEDSAMYFCASGRGLGFTEAFFGQGTRLTVV.